The clone carrying this T cell receptor beta chain is large (0.1 to 1%) within its sample. This record comes from a study of blood T cell repertoires in COVID-19. Profiled with immunoSEQ multiplex PCR; TCRdb holds only in-frame clones, not every one. The data contain about 39,000 clones, about 87% of them singletons. V lost 3 bases and J 5 bases, leaving 19 bases between the germline ends. Per germline, CDR1 SGHAT and CDR2 FQNNGV. The CDR3 extends over 16 amino acids. The sequence derives from a man in his fifties or sixties with active or convalescent COVID-19. Material for sequencing was peripheral blood. The V call is TRBV11-2, the J call TRBJ1-1, with D maybe TRBD1 (5 bases). Written as DNA, the CDR3 is TGTGCCAGCAGCTTCCAGGAATTAGTTAGGGGAACTGAAGCTTTCTTT. Protein product: CASSFQELVRGTEAFF.